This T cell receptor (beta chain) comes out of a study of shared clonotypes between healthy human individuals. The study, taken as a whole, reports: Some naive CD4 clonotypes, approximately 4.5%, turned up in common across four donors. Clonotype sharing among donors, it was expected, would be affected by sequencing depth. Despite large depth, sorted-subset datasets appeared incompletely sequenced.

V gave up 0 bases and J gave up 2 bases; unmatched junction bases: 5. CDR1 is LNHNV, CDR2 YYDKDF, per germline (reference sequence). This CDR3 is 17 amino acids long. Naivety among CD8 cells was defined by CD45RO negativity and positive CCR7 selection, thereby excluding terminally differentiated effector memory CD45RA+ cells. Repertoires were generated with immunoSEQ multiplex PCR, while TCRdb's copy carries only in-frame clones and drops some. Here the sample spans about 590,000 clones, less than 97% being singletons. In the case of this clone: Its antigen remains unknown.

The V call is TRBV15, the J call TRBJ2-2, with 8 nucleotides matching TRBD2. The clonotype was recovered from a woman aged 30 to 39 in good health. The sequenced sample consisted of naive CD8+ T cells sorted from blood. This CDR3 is CATSRDKLAANTGELFF. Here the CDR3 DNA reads TGTGCCACCAGCAGAGATAAACTAGCGGCAAACACCGGGGAGCTGTTTTTT.